A single sample gave rise to the 32 T cell receptor beta chains below, sequenced in a study of T cell responses to AZD1222 COVID-19 vaccine. Libraries were prepared by immunoSEQ multiplex PCR; TCRdb keeps only in-frame clonotypes and omits some of them. The data hold 150,000 to 200,000 clones, with 93% observed a single time. The specimen comprised peripheral blood, sampled on day 0 of AZD1222 vaccination. Receptor source: an adult in good health.

This clone was found once. The V and J genes are TRBV18 and TRBJ1-5; tentative D call: TRBD1 (5 bases). In germline, CDR1 is KGHSH, CDR2 LQKENI. The CDR3 loop spans 14 amino acids. V lost 6 bases, J lost 0 bases, and 9 bases lay in between. Here the CDR3 reads CASSPGNSNQPQHF. CDR3 DNA: TGTGCCAGCTCGCCAGGGAATAGCAATCAGCCCCAGCATTTT.

This clone was found a few times. The CDR3 loop is CASRGQGTIGGTEAFF. Here the CDR3 DNA reads TGCGCCAGCAGAGGACAGGGAACCATCGGGGGGACTGAAGCTTTCTTT. This chain joins TRBV5-1 and TRBJ1-1; 8 bases fit TRBD1. Germline trimming cut 5 bases from V and 5 bases from J; bases unmatched to any gene: 14. The length of the CDR3 is 16 residues. The germline CDR1 and CDR2 sequences are SGHRS and YFSETQ.

The rearrangement uses TRBV10-3 and TRBJ2-1, with TRBD2 matching 7 bases. Germline V CDR1 and CDR2: ENHRY, SYGVKD. Trimming removed 6 bases from V and 5 bases from J; junction bases left unmatched: 7. This CDR3 spans 14 amino acids. CDR3 sequence reads: CAISWGGRDNEQFF. For the CDR3, the DNA is TGTGCCATCAGCTGGGGGGGGAGGGACAATGAGCAGTTCTTC.

The V call is TRBV6-5, the J call TRBJ1-2; unclear D gene. V lost 7 bases, J lost 4 bases, and 16 bases lay in between. The CDR3 has 14 amino acids. Germline-derived CDR1 and CDR2 are MNHEY and SVGAGI. The CDR3 region has the DNA TGTGCCAGCACGCTACAAAGGACGGCCTATGGCTACACCTTC. This codes for CASTLQRTAYGYTF.

This chain links TRBV7-9 with TRBJ2-3; weak D call: TRBD1 (6 bases). The CDR3 is made up of 16 amino acids. The V gene's germline CDR1 is SEHNR and CDR2 FQNEAQ (reference sequence). V shed 3 bases and J shed 0 bases, with 13 bases lying between them. The CDR3 loop is CASSFLQGTSTDTQYF. As DNA, the CDR3 is TGTGCCAGCAGCTTCTTACAGGGCACTAGCACAGATACGCAGTATTTT.

The V call is TRBV6-5, the J call TRBJ2-1; 12 nucleotides agree with TRBD2. This CDR3 has 15 residues. In germline, CDR1 is MNHEY, CDR2 SVGAGI. V shed 7 bases and J 6 bases; nucleotides not matched to a gene: 7. CDR3 region: CASTRLAGVANEQFF. In nucleotides, the CDR3 is TGTGCCAGCACCCGACTAGCGGGAGTGGCCAATGAGCAGTTCTTC.

This clone was observed once. V and J are TRBV6-5 and TRBJ2-7; tentatively, D is TRBD2 (6 bases). Germline lookup yields CDR1 MNHEY and CDR2 SVGAGI. This CDR3 comprises 12 residues. Between the trimmed V and J ends, which lost 7 bases and 6 bases, there was a span of 13 bases. The CDR3 reads CASTEEGGEQYF. In DNA form, the CDR3 reads TGTGCCAGCACGGAGGAGGGTGGCGAGCAGTACTTC.

V gene TRBV18 combines with J gene TRBJ1-5; D perhaps matches TRBD1 (6 bases). The CDR3 consists of 18 residues. Germline CDR1 reads KGHSH; CDR2 reads LQKENI. Trimming left V 3 bases short and J 0 bases short, with 18 bases between. CDR3 DNA: TGTGCCAGCTCACCGGAAGGACAGACATTTTATAGCAATCAGCCCCAGCATTTT. It translates to CASSPEGQTFYSNQPQHF.

The chain joins TRBV5-1 to TRBJ2-7; TRBD2 is a possible D gene (6 bases). The CDR3 covers 13 residues. Germline loops: CDR1 SGHRS, CDR2 YFSETQ. V dropped 3 bases and J dropped 3 bases, with 10 bases sitting between them. The CDR3 loop reads CASSSRDGYEQYF. The DNA of the CDR3 is TGCGCCAGCAGCTCGCGGGACGGCTACGAGCAGTACTTC.

The chain combines TRBV7-9 with TRBJ2-1; D gene uncertain. The V and J ends lost 3 bases and 9 bases respectively, with 9 bases between them. CDR3 length equals 12 residues. CDR1 and CDR2 from the germline V gene are SEHNR and FQNEAQ (reference sequence). Here the CDR3 reads CASSFEAGEQFF. CDR3 DNA: TGTGCCAGCAGCTTTGAAGCTGGTGAGCAGTTCTTC.

J is TRBJ2-7 and V is TRBV21-1; the table's D gene call, TRBD2, was not cross checked with the DNA. TRBV21-1 is tagged as a pseudogene. The CDR3 contains 13 residues. The CDR3 coding sequence is TGTGCCCCCGGGGCAGGGACTTCCTACGAGCAGTACTTC. Protein sequence: CAPGAGTSYEQYF.

The genes are TRBV7-9 and TRBJ2-2; D may be TRBD2 (6 bases). Germline lookup yields CDR1 SEHNR and CDR2 FQNEAQ (reference sequence). This CDR3 spans 13 amino acids. V lost 4 bases and J 6 bases, leaving 9 bases between the germline ends. As DNA, the CDR3 is TGTGCCAGCAGCTCTCCGGGGGCCGGGGAGCTGTTTTTT. Translated, it gives CASSSPGAGELFF.

The chain links TRBV6-5 to TRBJ2-7; D is possibly TRBD2 (5 bases). V lost 2 bases to trimming and J lost 0 bases, with 14 bases between them. Germline V gene lookup returns CDR1 MNHEY and CDR2 SVGAGI. CDR3 size: 16 residues. In DNA form, the CDR3 reads TGTGCCAGCAGTTACGGAGGCAAAAGGAGCTCCTACGAGCAGTACTTC. This codes for CASSYGGKRSSYEQYF.

The rearrangement uses TRBV30 and TRBJ1-5; 11 bases are shared with TRBD1. Germline CDR1 and CDR2: GTSNPN and SVGIG (reference sequence). The CDR3 length is 14 residues. V dropped 5 bases and J dropped 2; count of bases not matched to a gene: 2. The DNA of the CDR3 is TGTGCCTGGGGACAGGGGGCCGGCAATCAGCCCCAGCATTTT. Translated: CAWGQGAGNQPQHF.

The gene calls are TRBV28 and TRBJ1-5; D is uncertain. Trimming shortened V by 2 bases and J by 4 bases, and 6 bases separated the two germline ends. Germline V gene lookup returns CDR1 MDHEN and CDR2 SYDVKM. The CDR3 runs 13 residues. The CDR3 coding sequence is TGTGCCAGCAGTTTAAGCAGAAATCAGCCCCAGCATTTT. It encodes CASSLSRNQPQHF.

This clone has just one count. This chain connects TRBV9 to TRBJ1-1; TRBD1 agrees at 8 bases. The CDR3 length is 13 residues. Germline loops: CDR1 SGDLS, CDR2 YYNGEE. Trimming at V came to 0 bases and at J to 10 bases, leaving 5 bases not matched to a gene. CDR3 loop: CASSVARGLVAFF. The CDR3 DNA reads as TGTGCCAGCAGCGTAGCCAGGGGGCTCGTAGCTTTCTTT.

The V gene is TRBV5-4, the J gene TRBJ2-7, with 8 bases fitting TRBD2. With V trimmed by 4 bases and J by 4 bases, 7 bases remained unmatched. The CDR3 has 14 residues. The germline gives CDR1 SGHNT, CDR2 YYREEE (reference sequence). The CDR3, as DNA: TGTGCCAGCAGCGGGGGCGTAGCGGGATACGAGCAGTACTTC. Encoded protein: CASSGGVAGYEQYF.

The gene calls are TRBV13 and TRBJ2-1, with TRBD2 as a possible D gene (5 bases). The CDR3 length is 15 residues. Germline CDR1 reads PRHDT; CDR2 reads FYEKMQ (reference sequence). V lost 2 bases and J lost 6, with 14 bases in between. The CDR3 here is CASSLTEAESNEQFF. For the CDR3, the DNA is TGTGCCAGCAGCTTAACTGAAGCGGAGAGCAATGAGCAGTTCTTC. Together with reference TRBV13 and TRBJ2-1, the CDR3 gives the full variable domain: AAGVIQSPRHLIKEKRETATLKCYPIPRHDTVYWYQQGPGQDPQFLISFYEKMQSDKGSIPDRFSAQQFSDYHSELNMSSLELGDSALYFCASSLTEAESNEQFFGPGTRLTVL.

The chain employs TRBV10-3 and TRBJ1-2; D is undetermined. The V end was cut by 0 bases, the J end by 8 bases, with 13 bases between. Looked up from germline, CDR1 is ENHRY and CDR2 is SYGVKD. The CDR3 totals 14 residues. The CDR3 coding sequence is TGTGCCATCAGTGAGTCGAGAGAGGTTGGGGGCTACACCTTC. This gives the protein CAISESREVGGYTF.

The V and J genes are TRBV13 and TRBJ1-1; D gene uncertain. From germline, CDR1 is PRHDT and CDR2 FYEKMQ (reference sequence). There are 12 residues in the CDR3. V dropped 3 bases and J dropped 4 bases, with 6 bases sitting between them. CDR3 bases: TGTGCCAGCAGCTTGACGGGCACTGAAGCTTTCTTT. Amino acid sequence: CASSLTGTEAFF.

The V and J genes are TRBV27 and TRBJ1-4; D is unresolved. This CDR3 is built from 13 residues. V lost 4 bases to trimming and J lost 5 bases, with 8 bases between them. The V gene's germline CDR1 is MNHEY and CDR2 SMNVEV (reference sequence). CDR3 in DNA: TGTGCCAGCAGTTCTCTTTCCAATGAAAAACTGTTTTTT. Translated, it gives CASSSLSNEKLFF.

This clone is a singleton in its sample. This chain connects TRBV6-1 to TRBJ1-1; D is uncertain. This CDR3 is built from 13 residues. The germline V gene encodes CDR1 MNHNS and CDR2 SASEGT. V was clipped by 0 bases and J by 11 bases, with 13 bases between them. The CDR3 sequence is CASSEALGRSAFF. Written as DNA, the CDR3 is TGTGCCAGCAGTGAAGCGCTAGGCCGAAGCGCTTTCTTT.

The V gene is TRBV5-1, the J gene TRBJ2-3; 12 nucleotides agree with TRBD2. This CDR3 is 17 amino acids long. Germline CDR1 is SGHRS and CDR2 is YFSETQ. Trimming at V came to 0 bases and at J to 3 bases, leaving 5 bases not matched to a gene. Written as DNA, the CDR3 is TGCGCCAGCAGCTTGGCCGCTAGCGGGAGGGGAACAGATACGCAGTATTTT. Translation: CASSLAASGRGTDTQYF.

This sequence joins TRBV7-2 and TRBJ2-3; 9 nucleotides match TRBD2. The germline gives CDR1 SGHTA, CDR2 FQGNSA. CDR3 size: 16 residues. Trimming at V came to 2 bases and at J to 2 bases, leaving 5 bases not matched to a gene. The CDR3 region is CASSLWGGGDTDTQYF. CDR3 nucleotides: TGTGCCAGCAGCTTATGGGGCGGGGGGGACACAGATACGCAGTATTTT.

V usage is TRBV19 and J usage is TRBJ1-5; 12 nucleotides match TRBD1. In germline, CDR1 is LNHDA, CDR2 SQIVND (reference sequence). Trimming at V came to 7 bases and at J to 5 bases, leaving 18 bases not matched to a gene. The CDR3 extends over 19 amino acids. CDR3 DNA sequence: TGTGCCAGTACCTCCTCCCCGGGACAGGGGGCGCCCAGGGATCAGCCCCAGCATTTT. It codes for CASTSSPGQGAPRDQPQHF.

This clone is a singleton in its sample. This chain joins TRBV25-1 and TRBJ2-2; D perhaps matches TRBD2 (5 bases). CDR3 length: 15 residues. CDR1 and CDR2 (germline): MGHDK, SYGVNS. V was trimmed by 6 bases and J by 4 bases, leaving 15 bases between them. CDR3 loop: CASRPTGTSTGELFF. The CDR3 coding sequence is TGTGCCAGCAGACCGACGGGAACGAGCACCGGGGAGCTGTTTTTT. The complete variable domain, with remaining parts taken from reference TRBV25-1 and TRBJ2-2, reads EADIYQTPRYLVIGTGKKITLECSQTMGHDKMYWYQQDPGMELHLIHYSYGVNSTEKGDLSSESTVSRIRTEHFPLTLESARPSHTSQYLCASRPTGTSTGELFFGEGSRLTVL.

The chain recombines TRBV29-1 with TRBJ2-3; 8 bases agree with TRBD2. The CDR3 is made up of 14 amino acids. V shed 6 bases, J shed 0 bases, and the junction held 5 bases outside the gene matches. Germline lookup yields CDR1 SQVTM and CDR2 ANQGSEA. The CDR3 DNA is TGCAGCGTGAATAGCGGGACTAGCACAGATACGCAGTATTTT. Translating gives CSVNSGTSTDTQYF.

The chain links TRBV2 to TRBJ1-1; no firm D call. This CDR3 is built from 14 residues. With 2 bases removed from V and 6 bases from J, the gap between germline ends came to 13 bases. Germline V gene lookup returns CDR1 SNHLY and CDR2 FYNNEI. The CDR3 reads CASSERTFPPEAFF. CDR3 nucleotides: TGTGCCAGCAGTGAAAGGACTTTCCCCCCTGAAGCTTTCTTT.

This clone was seen only once. The CDR3 nucleotides read TGTGCCAGCAGTTTAGGGGGACAGGCCTACGAGCAGTACTTC. It is translated as CASSLGGQAYEQYF. The J gene is TRBJ2-7, the V gene TRBV28; TRBD1 aligns across 8 bases. CDR3 length equals 14 residues. The germline V gene has CDR1 MDHEN and CDR2 SYDVKM. V trimming: 2 bases; J trimming: 2 bases; junction bases outside the gene matches: 2.

The rearrangement uses TRBV10-3 and TRBJ2-2; D is possibly TRBD1 (6 bases). V lost 6 bases, J lost 4 bases, and 12 bases lay in between. The CDR3 covers 14 residues. The germline gives CDR1 ENHRY, CDR2 SYGVKD. The CDR3 here is CAISPGGGTGELFF. The CDR3, as DNA: TGTGCCATCAGCCCTGGGGGCGGCACCGGGGAGCTGTTTTTT.

The chain carries TRBV7-9 and TRBJ2-5, with D unclear. This CDR3 has 11 amino acids. With 2 bases removed from V and 5 bases from J, the gap between germline ends came to 3 bases. Germline CDR1 is SEHNR and CDR2 is FQNEAQ (reference sequence). For the CDR3, the DNA is TGTGCCAGCAGCTTAACGGAGACCCAGTACTTC. It is translated as CASSLTETQYF.

CDR3 protein: CASSFRGGDLGEAFF. The CDR3 nucleotides are TGTGCCAGCAGCTTTAGGGGGGGGGATTTGGGTGAAGCTTTCTTT. The chain is built from TRBV7-8 and TRBJ1-1, with D perhaps TRBD1 (6 bases). The CDR3 runs to 15 residues. Germline CDR1 and CDR2: SGHVS and FQNEAQ. Trimming pared 3 bases from V and 7 bases from J, leaving 18 bases between.